The clone carrying this T cell receptor (beta chain) was counted ten times or more. In TCRdb, the RT-PCR reads were re-called with MiXCR into one record per CDR3 protein. The table has fewer than 10,000 distinct CDR3 sequences, 4% seen once. These data come from a study of patients and donors after allogeneic stem cell transplantation. This CDR3 has 13 amino acids. With 5 bases clipped from V and 4 bases from J, the junction kept 6 bases outside the gene matches. Germline V lookup: CDR1 DFQATT, CDR2 SNEGSKA (reference sequence). V and J are TRBV20-1 and TRBJ2-3, with 7 bases lining up with TRBD1. Sequencing was done on a sample of blood, either unsorted or a sorted T cell fraction (not recorded which). This clonotype originated in a human donor who was either an allogeneic HSCT recipient or a stem cell or donor lymphocyte infusion donor (not recorded which). It is not recorded whose cells these are; they may come from a transplant donor. CDR3 sequence reads: CSARDSGADTQYF. The DNA for the CDR3 is TGCAGTGCTCGGGACAGTGGGGCAGATACGCAGTATTTT.